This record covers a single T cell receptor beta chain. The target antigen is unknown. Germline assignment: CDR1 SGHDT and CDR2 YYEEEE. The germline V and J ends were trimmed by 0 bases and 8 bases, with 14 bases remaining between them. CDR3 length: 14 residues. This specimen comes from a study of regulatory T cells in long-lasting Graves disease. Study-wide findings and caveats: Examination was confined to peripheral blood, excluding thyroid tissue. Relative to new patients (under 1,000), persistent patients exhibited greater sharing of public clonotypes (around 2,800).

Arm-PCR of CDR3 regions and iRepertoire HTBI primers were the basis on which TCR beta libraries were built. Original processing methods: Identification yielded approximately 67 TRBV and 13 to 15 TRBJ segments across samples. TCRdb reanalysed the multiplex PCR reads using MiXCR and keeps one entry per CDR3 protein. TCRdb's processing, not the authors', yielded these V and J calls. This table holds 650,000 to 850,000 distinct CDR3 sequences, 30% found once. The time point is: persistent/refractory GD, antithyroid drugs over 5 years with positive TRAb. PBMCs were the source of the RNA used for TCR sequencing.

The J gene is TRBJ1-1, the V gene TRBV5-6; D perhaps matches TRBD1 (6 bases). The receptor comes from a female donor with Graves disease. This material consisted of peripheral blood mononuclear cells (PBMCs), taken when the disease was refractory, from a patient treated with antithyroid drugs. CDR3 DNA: TGTGCCAGCAGCTTGGACCCGACAGGTCCGGAAGCTTTCTTT. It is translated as CASSLDPTGPEAFF.